Shown below are 20 T cell receptor beta chains from a single sample sequenced in a study of blood T cell repertoires in COVID-19. The table came from immunoSEQ multiplex PCR; TCRdb's copy has only in-frame clones and leaves some out. The sample shows 150,000 to 200,000 clones, around 84% of them seen only once. The sequenced material came from PBMCs or T cells enriched from blood (not recorded which). These TCRs come from a man aged 45-65 years who had recovered from COVID-19.

This rearrangement joins TRBV6-5 to TRBJ1-1; D remains unclear. The V end was cut by 5 bases, the J end by 3 bases, with 13 bases between. Germline V gene sequence: CDR1 MNHEY, CDR2 SVGAGI. This CDR3 contains 14 residues. This CDR3 reads CASSLMIVDTEAFF. The DNA for the CDR3 is TGTGCCAGCAGTCTCATGATAGTAGACACTGAAGCTTTCTTT.

As concerns this clone: The same CDR3 is also encoded by other DNA sequences in this sample. The V and J genes are TRBV6-5 and TRBJ2-6; D is ambiguous. Trimming cost V 7 bases and J 0 bases, with 4 bases left between them. Germline V gene lookup returns CDR1 MNHEY and CDR2 SVGAGI. This CDR3 is 13 amino acids long. DNA of the CDR3: TGTGCCAGCACCGTCTCTGGGGCCAACGTCCTGACTTTC. The encoded protein is CASTVSGANVLTF.

This chain links TRBV19 with TRBJ1-1; the D gene is possibly TRBD1 (6 bases). The V end lost 7 bases, the J end lost 4 bases, and 16 bases lay between the germline ends. Germline CDR1 is LNHDA and CDR2 is SQIVND (reference sequence). This CDR3 region has 14 residues. CDR3 sequence reads: CASTYREIGTEAFF. CDR3 DNA sequence: TGTGCCAGTACCTACAGGGAGATTGGCACTGAAGCTTTCTTT.

This clone appeared many times. J is TRBJ1-5 and V is TRBV7-8; D might be TRBD1 (5 bases). Trimming removed 5 bases at V and 2 bases at J, with 7 bases between. The CDR3 has 13 amino acids. The germline gives CDR1 SGHVS, CDR2 FQNEAQ. This CDR3 reads CASSQQGNQPQHF. CDR3 nucleotides: TGTGCCAGCAGCCAACAGGGCAATCAGCCCCAGCATTTT.

The chain employs TRBV7-2 and TRBJ1-6; unclear D gene. Germline V CDR1 and CDR2: SGHTA, FQGNSA. The CDR3 runs 15 residues. V was pared by 1 base and J by 7 bases, with 11 bases between. The CDR3, as DNA: TGTGCCAGCAGCTTAGATGTCTTCGGGAATTCACCCCTCCACTTT. It is translated as CASSLDVFGNSPLHF.

The J gene is TRBJ2-7, the V gene TRBV6-5; D may be TRBD1 (6 bases). This CDR3 has 13 residues. Germline V lookup: CDR1 MNHEY, CDR2 SVGAGI. Trimming removed 6 bases from V and 3 bases from J, with 12 bases in between. The CDR3 sequence: CASRRTELYEQYF. The CDR3 DNA follows: TGTGCCAGCAGGAGGACAGAACTCTACGAGCAGTACTTC.

This clone came up a few times. J is TRBJ1-5 and V is TRBV3-1 (or the pseudogene TRBV3-2), with 9 bases lining up with TRBD1. Per germline, CDR1 LGHDT and CDR2 YNNKEL (reference sequence). This CDR3 comprises 14 residues. The trim removed 4 bases at V and 10 bases at J, leaving 8 bases unmatched. The CDR3: CASSLTGGRGPQHF. The CDR3 DNA is TGTGCCAGCAGCCTCACAGGGGGCAGGGGACCCCAGCATTTT.

In its sample, this clone was seen once. The CDR3 loop reads CAIGGAGNTIYF. In DNA form, the CDR3 reads TGTGCCATCGGGGGGGCTGGAAACACCATATATTTT. This chain connects TRBV10-3 to TRBJ1-3, with D tentatively TRBD1 (5 bases). V was pared by 8 bases and J by 2 bases, with 7 bases between. From germline, CDR1 is ENHRY and CDR2 SYGVKD. The CDR3 extends over 12 amino acids.

The V gene is TRBV7-6, the J gene TRBJ2-2; TRBD2 agrees at 7 bases. Trimming at V came to 1 base and at J to 0 bases, leaving 2 bases not matched to a gene. This CDR3 is built from 16 residues. The germline V gene encodes CDR1 SGHVS and CDR2 FNYEAQ. The CDR3 spells CASSLVAGANTGELFF. The CDR3, as DNA: TGTGCCAGCAGCTTAGTTGCGGGGGCGAACACCGGGGAGCTGTTTTTT.

CDR3 bases: TGTGCCAGCAGCCGGGGAAGCAGGGTGGAGGGTGAGCAGTTCTTC. This codes for CASSRGSRVEGEQFF. The chain links TRBV3-1 (or the pseudogene TRBV3-2) to TRBJ2-1; D is perhaps TRBD2 (6 bases). In germline, CDR1 is LGHDT, CDR2 YNNKEL (reference sequence). V shed 4 bases and J shed 9 bases, with 19 bases lying between them. The CDR3 length is 15 residues.

CDR3 in amino acids: CASSPAGQEGYTF. In nucleotides, the CDR3 is TGTGCCAGCTCACCCGCCGGACAGGAAGGCTACACCTTC. The rearrangement links TRBV18 to TRBJ1-2; 7 bases fit TRBD1. Germline V gene data show CDR1 as KGHSH and CDR2 as LQKENI. The CDR3 spans 13 residues. Trimming took 3 bases from V and 8 from J; bases not matched to a gene: 6.

The chain combines TRBV6-5 with TRBJ1-2, with 7 bases matching TRBD1. The CDR3 has 14 residues. Per the germline V gene, CDR1 is MNHEY and CDR2 is SVGAGI. V trimming: 6 bases; J trimming: 6 bases; junction bases outside the gene matches: 10. The CDR3 coding sequence is TGTGCCAGCAGCAGATCCAGACAGGGAGATGGCTACACCTTC. Protein: CASSRSRQGDGYTF.

The V gene is TRBV18, the J gene TRBJ1-6; D unclear. Germline CDR1 and CDR2: KGHSH and LQKENI. The CDR3 contains 13 residues. V shed 2 bases and J shed 12 bases, with 11 bases lying between them. The CDR3: CASSPSDTRPLHF. CDR3 nucleotide sequence: TGTGCCAGCTCACCATCCGACACCAGACCCCTCCACTTT. The full variable domain, completed using reference TRBV18 and TRBJ1-6, is NAGVMQNPRHLVRRRGQEARLRCSPMKGHSHVYWYRQLPEEGLKFMVYLQKENIIDESGMPKERFSAEFPKEGPSILRIQQVVRGDSAAYFCASSPSDTRPLHFGNGTRLTVT.

This chain connects TRBV9 to TRBJ1-3; no definite D call. The CDR3 is 14 residues long. Germline V gene sequence: CDR1 SGDLS, CDR2 YYNGEE. V was clipped by 0 bases and J by 7 bases, with 11 bases between them. The CDR3 nucleotides read TGTGCCAGCAGCGTAGATTCAGGCCGGAACACCATATATTTT. It translates to CASSVDSGRNTIYF.

V usage is TRBV15 and J usage is TRBJ2-7, with 9 bases identical to TRBD1. The CDR3 length is 15 residues. Losses at the gene ends were 0 bases for V and 3 bases for J; bases not matched to a gene: 3. In germline, CDR1 is LNHNV, CDR2 YYDKDF (reference sequence). The CDR3 nucleotides read TGTGCCACCAGCAGAGATCCGGGACAGGGCTACGAGCAGTACTTC. Translation gives CATSRDPGQGYEQYF. Using reference TRBV15 and TRBJ2-7 for the parts outside the CDR3, the full variable domain is DAMVIQNPRYQVTQFGKPVTLSCSQTLNHNVMYWYQQKSSQAPKLLFHYYDKDFNNEADTPDNFQSRRPNTSFCFLDIRSPGLGDTAMYLCATSRDPGQGYEQYFGPGTRLTVT.

V usage is TRBV4-2 and J usage is TRBJ2-3; a weak D match, TRBD2 (6 bases). Germline-derived CDR1 and CDR2 are LGHNA and YNFKEQ. CDR3 length equals 15 residues. V was pared by 0 bases and J by 1 base, with 8 bases between. CDR3 loop: CASSQDIAGTDTQYF. The CDR3 DNA is TGTGCCAGCAGCCAAGATATAGCGGGCACAGATACGCAGTATTTT.

The V and J genes are TRBV18 and TRBJ1-1; D is unresolved. Germline CDR1 and CDR2: KGHSH and LQKENI. Trimming stripped 3 bases from V and 1 base from J, with 9 bases between. The CDR3 length is 14 residues. The CDR3 DNA sequence: TGTGCCAGCTCACCTGCCGCCGGGAACACTGAAGCTTTCTTT. Amino acid sequence: CASSPAAGNTEAFF.

The CDR3 region is CASSYTGAASGYTF. The CDR3 bases are TGTGCCAGCAGTTACACAGGGGCGGCATCTGGCTACACCTTC. The V and J genes are TRBV6-5 and TRBJ1-2; 7 nucleotides agree with TRBD1. Per germline, CDR1 MNHEY and CDR2 SVGAGI. CDR3 length: 14 residues. V gave up 2 bases and J gave up 7 bases; unmatched junction bases: 7.

This sequence joins TRBV18 and TRBJ2-1; possible D gene TRBD2, 5 bases. The ends were cut back, 3 bases at V and 12 bases at J, with 12 bases in the middle. This CDR3 contains 12 residues. Germline CDR1 is KGHSH and CDR2 is LQKENI. In DNA, the CDR3 is TGTGCCAGCTCACCCGACCGCGCGGGGCAGTTCTTC. This gives the protein CASSPDRAGQFF.

V and J are TRBV6-1 and TRBJ2-7, with TRBD1 as a possible D gene (5 bases). Trimming cost V 1 base and J 7 bases, with 17 bases left between them. The CDR3 spans 15 residues. Germline V gene sequence: CDR1 MNHNS, CDR2 SASEGT. Written as DNA, the CDR3 is TGTGCCAGCAGTGAAGGACTTGGGCCCAGGGTAGAGCAGTACTTC. It encodes CASSEGLGPRVEQYF.